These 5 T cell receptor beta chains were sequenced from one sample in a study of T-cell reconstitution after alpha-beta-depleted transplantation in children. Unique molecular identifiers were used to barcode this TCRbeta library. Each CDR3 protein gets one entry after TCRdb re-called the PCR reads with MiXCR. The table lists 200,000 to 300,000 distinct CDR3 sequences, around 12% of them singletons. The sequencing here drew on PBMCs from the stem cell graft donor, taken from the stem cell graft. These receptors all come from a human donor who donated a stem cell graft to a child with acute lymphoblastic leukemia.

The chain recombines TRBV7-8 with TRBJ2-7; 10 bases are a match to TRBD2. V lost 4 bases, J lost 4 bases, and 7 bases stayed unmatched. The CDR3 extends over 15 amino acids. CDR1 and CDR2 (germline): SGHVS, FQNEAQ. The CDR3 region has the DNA TGTGCCAGCAGCTCACCGGGACTAGCGCATTACGAGCAGTACTTC. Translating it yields CASSSPGLAHYEQYF.

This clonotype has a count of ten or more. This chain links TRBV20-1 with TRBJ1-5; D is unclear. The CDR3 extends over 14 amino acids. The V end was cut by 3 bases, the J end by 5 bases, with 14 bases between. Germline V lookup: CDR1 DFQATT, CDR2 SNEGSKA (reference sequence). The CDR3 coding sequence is TGCAGTGCTAGTAGTAGGCCATTTGATCAGCCCCAGCATTTT. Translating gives CSASSRPFDQPQHF.

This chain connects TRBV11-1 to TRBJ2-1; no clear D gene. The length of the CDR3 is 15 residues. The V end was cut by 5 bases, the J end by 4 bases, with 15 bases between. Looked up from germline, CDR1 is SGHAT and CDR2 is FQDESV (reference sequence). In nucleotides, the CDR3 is TGTGCCAGCAGCCCGTTGGTGGACCTTTACAATGAGCAGTTCTTC. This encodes CASSPLVDLYNEQFF.

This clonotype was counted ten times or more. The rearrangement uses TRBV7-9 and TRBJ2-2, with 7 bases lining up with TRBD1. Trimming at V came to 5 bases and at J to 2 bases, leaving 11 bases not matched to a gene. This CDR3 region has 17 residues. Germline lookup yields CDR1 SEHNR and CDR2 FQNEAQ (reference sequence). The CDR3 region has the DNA TGTGCCAGCAGCCATCCGGGACAGAGACCTAACACCGGGGAGCTGTTTTTT. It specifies CASSHPGQRPNTGELFF.

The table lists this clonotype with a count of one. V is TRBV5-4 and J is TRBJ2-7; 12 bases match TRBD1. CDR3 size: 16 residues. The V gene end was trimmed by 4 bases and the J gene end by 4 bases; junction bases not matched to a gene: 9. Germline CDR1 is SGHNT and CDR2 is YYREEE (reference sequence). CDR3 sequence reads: CASSPHGTGGVYEQYF. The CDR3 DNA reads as TGTGCCAGCAGCCCTCACGGGACAGGGGGCGTGTACGAGCAGTACTTC.